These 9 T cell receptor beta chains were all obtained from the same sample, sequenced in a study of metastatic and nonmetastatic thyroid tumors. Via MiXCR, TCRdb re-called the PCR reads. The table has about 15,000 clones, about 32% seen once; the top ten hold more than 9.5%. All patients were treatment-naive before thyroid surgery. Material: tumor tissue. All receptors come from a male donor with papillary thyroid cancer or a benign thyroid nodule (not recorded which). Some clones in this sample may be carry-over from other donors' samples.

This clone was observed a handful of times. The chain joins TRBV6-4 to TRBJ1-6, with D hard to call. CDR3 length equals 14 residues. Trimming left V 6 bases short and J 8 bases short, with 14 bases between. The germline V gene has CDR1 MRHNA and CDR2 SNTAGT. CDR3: CASRPPLVDSPLHF. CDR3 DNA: TGTGCCAGCAGGCCCCCCCTCGTGGATTCACCCCTCCACTTT.

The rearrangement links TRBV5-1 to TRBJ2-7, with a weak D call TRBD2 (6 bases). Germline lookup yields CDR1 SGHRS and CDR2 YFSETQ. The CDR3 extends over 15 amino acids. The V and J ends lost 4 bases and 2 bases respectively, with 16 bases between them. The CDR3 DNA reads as TGCGCCAGCAGCCGGGACGGGGGAGCAACCTACGAGCAGTACTTC. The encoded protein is CASSRDGGATYEQYF.

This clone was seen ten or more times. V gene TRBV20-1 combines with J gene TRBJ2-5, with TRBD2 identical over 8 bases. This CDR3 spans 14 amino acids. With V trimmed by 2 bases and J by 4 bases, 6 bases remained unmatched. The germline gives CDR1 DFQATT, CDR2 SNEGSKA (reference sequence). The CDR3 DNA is TGCAGTGCTAGATCCTCGGGACTAGGAGAGACCCAGTACTTC. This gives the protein CSARSSGLGETQYF.

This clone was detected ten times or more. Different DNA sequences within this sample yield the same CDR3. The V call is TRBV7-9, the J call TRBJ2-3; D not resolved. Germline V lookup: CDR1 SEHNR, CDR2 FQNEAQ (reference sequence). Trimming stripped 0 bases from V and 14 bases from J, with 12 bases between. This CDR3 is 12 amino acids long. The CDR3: CASSLADGRWYF. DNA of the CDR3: TGTGCCAGCAGCTTAGCGGACGGAAGGTGGTATTTT.

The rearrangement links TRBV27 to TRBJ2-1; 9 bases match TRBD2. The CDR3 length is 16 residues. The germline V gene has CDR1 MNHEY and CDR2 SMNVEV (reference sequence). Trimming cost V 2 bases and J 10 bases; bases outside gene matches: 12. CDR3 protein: CASSLKGGRAHREQFF. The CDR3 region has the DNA TGTGCCAGCAGTTTAAAGGGCGGGAGGGCCCATCGGGAGCAGTTCTTC.

CDR3: CASSGTVRSPLHF. The CDR3 coding sequence is TGTGCCAGTAGCGGGACAGTCAGATCACCCCTCCACTTT. The chain carries TRBV19 and TRBJ1-6, with 7 bases that match TRBD1. The CDR3 is 13 amino acids. Trimming at V came to 6 bases and at J to 10 bases, leaving 6 bases not matched to a gene. CDR1 LNHDA and CDR2 SQIVND come from the germline V gene (reference sequence).

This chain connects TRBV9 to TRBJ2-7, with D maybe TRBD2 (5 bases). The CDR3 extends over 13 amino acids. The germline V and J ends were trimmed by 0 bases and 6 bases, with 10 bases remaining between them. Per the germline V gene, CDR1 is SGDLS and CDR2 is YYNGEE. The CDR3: CASSVGVGVEQYF. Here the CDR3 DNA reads TGTGCCAGCAGCGTAGGGGTCGGGGTCGAGCAGTACTTC.

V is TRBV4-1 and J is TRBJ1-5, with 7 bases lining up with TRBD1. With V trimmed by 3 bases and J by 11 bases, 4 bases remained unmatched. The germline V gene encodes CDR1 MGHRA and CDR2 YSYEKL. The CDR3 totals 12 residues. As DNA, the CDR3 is TGCGCCAGCAGCCATAGTGGACAGGCCCAGCATTTT. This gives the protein CASSHSGQAQHF.

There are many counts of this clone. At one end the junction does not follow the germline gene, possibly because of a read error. CDR3 coding DNA: TGTGCTAGCGGCCCGGGACTACCTAGATACAATGGGCAGTTCTTC. This codes for CASGPGLPRYNGQFF. This rearrangement joins TRBV11-2 to TRBJ2-1; TRBD2 matches at 7 bases. Germline V gives CDR1 SGHAT, CDR2 FQNNGV. The CDR3 totals 15 residues. The full variable domain, rest sourced from reference TRBV11-2 and TRBJ2-1, is EAGVAQSPRYKIIEKRQSVAFWCNPISGHATLYWYQQILGQGPKLLIQFQNNGVVDDSQLPKDRFSAERLKGVDSTLKIQPAKLEDSAVYLCASGPGLPRYNGQFFGPGTRLTVL.